Below, 22 T cell receptor beta chains from the same sample are listed, as sequenced in a study of OX40 agonist ivuxolimab in advanced cancers. Produced via immunoSEQ multiplex PCR; TCRdb's table is partial and in-frame only. The table has 77,000 or so clones, roughly 90% seen once; the top ten hold roughly 10%. Sequenced here: CD4+ or CD8+ T cells sorted from blood, sampled in a trial of the OX40 agonist ivuxolimab. Every receptor here comes from an adult with an advanced solid tumor such as melanoma, head and neck, liver or kidney cancer.

The chain carries TRBV19 and TRBJ2-3, with 8 bases lining up with TRBD2. V gave up 6 bases and J gave up 4 bases; unmatched junction bases: 6. CDR3 length: 14 amino acids. Germline V CDR1 and CDR2: LNHDA, SQIVND (reference sequence). The CDR3 region is CASRVAGGPDTQYF. In DNA, the CDR3 is TGTGCCAGTAGAGTGGCGGGGGGCCCAGATACGCAGTATTTT.

The chain carries TRBV13 and TRBJ1-2; D might be TRBD1 (6 bases). Germline loops: CDR1 PRHDT, CDR2 FYEKMQ (reference sequence). The CDR3 contains 13 residues. V was clipped by 2 bases and J by 7 bases, with 11 bases between them. The CDR3 sequence: CASSLSGHLGYTF. The CDR3 nucleotides are TGTGCCAGCAGCTTATCGGGACACCTTGGCTACACCTTC.

This clone was seen just once. The genes are TRBV19 and TRBJ2-2; possibly TRBD1 for D (5 bases). Germline CDR1 is LNHDA and CDR2 is SQIVND (reference sequence). The CDR3 has 14 amino acids. V was trimmed by 6 bases and J by 0 bases, leaving 8 bases between them. This CDR3 is CASSWGPNTGELFF. The CDR3 nucleotides read TGTGCCAGTAGCTGGGGCCCGAACACCGGGGAGCTGTTTTTT.

The rearrangement joins TRBV4-1 to TRBJ2-7; D perhaps matches TRBD1 (6 bases). Germline assignment: CDR1 MGHRA and CDR2 YSYEKL. Trimming cost V 2 bases and J 6 bases, with 11 bases left between them. This CDR3 has 13 amino acids. The CDR3 sequence is CASSQKGEGEQYF. In DNA form, the CDR3 reads TGCGCCAGCAGCCAAAAGGGGGAAGGCGAGCAGTACTTC.

J is TRBJ1-2 and V is TRBV5-4; D ambiguous. Germline V gives CDR1 SGHNT, CDR2 YYREEE (reference sequence). Between the trimmed V and J ends, which lost 2 bases and 4 bases, there was a span of 18 bases. The CDR3 is 16 amino acids. The CDR3 protein is CASSFYLQDYGYGYTF. The CDR3, as DNA: TGTGCCAGCAGCTTCTACCTCCAGGATTACGGCTATGGCTACACCTTC.

V gene TRBV7-2 combines with J gene TRBJ2-4; TRBD1 matches 7 bases. The length of the CDR3 is 12 residues. With V trimmed by 4 bases and J by 15 bases, 9 bases remained unmatched. Germline CDR1 reads SGHTA; CDR2 reads FQGNSA. The CDR3 loop reads CASSSTGFLAYF. CDR3 nucleotides: TGTGCCAGCAGCTCGACAGGGTTCCTAGCGTACTTC.

The V call is TRBV9, the J call TRBJ2-1, with D perhaps TRBD1 (6 bases). CDR3 size: 15 residues. V was shortened by 4 bases and J by 4 bases, with 15 bases between the two germline ends. Germline lookup yields CDR1 SGDLS and CDR2 YYNGEE. In DNA, the CDR3 is TGTGCCAGCAGCCCGGATGGACAGCCTTACAATGAGCAGTTCTTC. It specifies CASSPDGQPYNEQFF.

The chain combines TRBV10-1 with TRBJ2-1, with D perhaps TRBD1 (6 bases). The CDR3 is 15 amino acids. Trimming removed 4 bases at V and 6 bases at J, with 16 bases between. CDR1 WNHNN and CDR2 SYGVQD come from the germline V gene (reference sequence). The CDR3 is CASSGGQLRGNEQFF. In DNA, the CDR3 is TGCGCCAGCAGTGGCGGACAGCTTAGGGGCAATGAGCAGTTCTTC.

The chain recombines TRBV18 with TRBJ2-7, with TRBD1 matching 10 bases. The junction had 21 bases not matched to a gene; V was cut back by 4 bases and J by 3 bases. Germline V gene sequence: CDR1 KGHSH, CDR2 LQKENI. The CDR3 has 20 amino acids. CDR3 DNA: TGTGCCAGCTCACGGCCCAAGACACTCGTACCCGGGACAGGGGTCTACGAGCAGTACTTC. Its translation: CASSRPKTLVPGTGVYEQYF.

This chain uses TRBV21-1 with TRBJ1-6; the table gives TRBD1 as D, unverified against the DNA. TRBV21-1 is deemed a pseudogene. The CDR3 extends over 15 amino acids. The CDR3 sequence: CDSPMGQAYNSPLHF. CDR3 in DNA: TGTGATTCACCGATGGGCCAGGCCTATAATTCACCCCTCCACTTT.

The chain combines TRBV5-1 with TRBJ1-5, with D perhaps matching TRBD1 (6 bases). V was pared by 0 bases and J by 6 bases, with 10 bases between. This CDR3 contains 14 residues. In germline, CDR1 is SGHRS, CDR2 YFSETQ. The CDR3 nucleotides read TGCGCCAGCAGCTTGGGTCAGGGGTCTCAGCCCCAGCATTTT. This translates into CASSLGQGSQPQHF.

CDR3 sequence reads: CASSALAGQGNTGELFF. The CDR3, as DNA: TGTGCCAGCAGTGCCTTGGCGGGACAGGGAAACACCGGGGAGCTGTTTTTT. The V and J genes are TRBV6-4 and TRBJ2-2; 9 bases map to TRBD1. Germline CDR1 and CDR2: MRHNA and SNTAGT. Trimming took 4 bases from V and 2 from J; bases not matched to a gene: 8. The CDR3 has 17 residues.

The CDR3 DNA reads TGCGCCAGCAGCTTGGGTAGGGGCAACAACTATGGCTACACCTTC. Protein sequence: CASSLGRGNNYGYTF. The V call is TRBV5-1, the J call TRBJ1-2; TRBD1 is a possible D gene (5 bases). Trimming pared 0 bases from V and 2 bases from J, leaving 11 bases between. The CDR3 has 15 amino acids. From germline, CDR1 is SGHRS and CDR2 YFSETQ.

V and J are TRBV27 and TRBJ2-1; TRBD2 matches at 14 bases. V shed 1 base and J 12 bases; nucleotides not matched to a gene: 5. CDR3 size: 15 residues. Germline V gene lookup returns CDR1 MNHEY and CDR2 SMNVEV (reference sequence). The chain's CDR3 is CASSLLTSGGAVQFF. CDR3 in DNA: TGTGCCAGCAGTTTATTGACTAGCGGGGGGGCCGTGCAGTTCTTC.

The chain uses TRBV10-3 and TRBJ2-3; either TRBD1 or TRBD2 may supply D (5 bases each). The CDR3 is 13 amino acids. Germline V gene data show CDR1 as ENHRY and CDR2 as SYGVKD. Trimming removed 8 bases from V and 6 bases from J, with 15 bases in between. The CDR3 nucleotides are TGTGCCATCCCGGGACGTCGCCAGGATACGCAGTATTTT. This codes for CAIPGRRQDTQYF.

V and J are TRBV7-7 and TRBJ2-7; D not resolved. The CDR3 spans 14 residues. Trimming took off 1 base at V and 5 bases at J, with 12 bases between the two ends. Germline lookup yields CDR1 SSHAT and CDR2 FNYEAQ (reference sequence). The CDR3 coding sequence is TGTGCCAGCAGCTTAGTTACTCTCTGGGACGAGCAGTACTTC. Translating gives CASSLVTLWDEQYF.

The chain is built from TRBV29-1 and TRBJ2-3; 10 bases fit TRBD2. Unmatched junction bases numbered 8, after V lost 2 bases and J lost 9 bases. Germline V gene sequence: CDR1 SQVTM, CDR2 ANQGSEA. This CDR3 is built from 14 residues. The CDR3 is CSVEKRGGQDTQYF. The CDR3 DNA sequence: TGCAGCGTTGAAAAGCGGGGGGGGCAGGACACGCAGTATTTT.

This clone was seen only once. The CDR3 DNA reads as TGTGCCAGCTCACCACCGGGGACGATTTATGGCTACACCTTC. This translates into CASSPPGTIYGYTF. The rearrangement uses TRBV18 and TRBJ1-2; TRBD1 is a possible D gene (5 bases). Trimming stripped 0 bases from V and 5 bases from J, with 10 bases between. The CDR3 consists of 14 residues. Germline V gives CDR1 KGHSH, CDR2 LQKENI.

J is TRBJ2-3 and V is TRBV2, with TRBD2 identical over 13 bases. Germline CDR1 and CDR2: SNHLY and FYNNEI. V shed 5 bases and J 3 bases; nucleotides not matched to a gene: 8. The CDR3 runs 17 residues. The CDR3 DNA reads as TGTGCCAGCAGTTGGACCACTAGCGGGGGGGCGACAGATACGCAGTATTTT. Protein: CASSWTTSGGATDTQYF.

V is TRBV7-9 and J is TRBJ2-7; TRBD1 is a possible D gene (6 bases). CDR1 is SEHNR and CDR2 is FQNEAQ in the germline V gene (reference sequence). V lost 3 bases and J 2 bases, leaving 11 bases between the germline ends. The CDR3 runs 14 residues. The CDR3 DNA follows: TGTGCCAGCAGCTTCCGGACAGAGACCTACGAGCAGTACTTC. It is translated as CASSFRTETYEQYF.

V usage is TRBV5-1 and J usage is TRBJ1-1; D remains unclear. Trimming shortened V by 0 bases and J by 1 base, and 10 bases separated the two germline ends. Germline loops: CDR1 SGHRS, CDR2 YFSETQ. The CDR3 length is 15 residues. Here the CDR3 reads CASSLVGFGNTEAFF. Written as DNA, the CDR3 is TGCGCCAGCAGCTTGGTGGGGTTCGGGAACACTGAAGCTTTCTTT.

The chain links TRBV27 to TRBJ1-5; perhaps TRBD1 as D (5 bases). There are 18 residues in the CDR3. The germline V and J ends were trimmed by 5 bases and 0 bases, with 20 bases remaining between them. Germline CDR1 is MNHEY and CDR2 is SMNVEV (reference sequence). The CDR3 spells CASSPWDRSIFSNQPQHF. As DNA, the CDR3 is TGTGCCAGCAGTCCATGGGACCGAAGTATCTTTAGCAATCAGCCCCAGCATTTT.